The rows below give T cell receptor beta chains drawn from one sample of a study of OX40 agonist ivuxolimab in advanced cancers. The assay was immunoSEQ multiplex PCR, and TCRdb's table has in-frame clones only and misses some. The sample holds about 69,000 clones, about nine tenths seen once. This specimen was CD4+ or CD8+ T cells sorted from blood, taken in a trial of the OX40 agonist ivuxolimab. Receptors originate from an adult with an advanced solid tumor such as melanoma, head and neck, liver or kidney cancer. CDR3s include the opening cysteine and the closing phenylalanine or tryptophan. Fields, in order: CDR3 protein, CDR3 DNA, J gene, CDR3 length, clone size, D gene, V gene. A D gene is named only where the DNA matches it firmly. Size values are once, few and many counts, or a class for expanded clones, and some rows have none.

CASSESLAGGMTRHNEQFF	TGTGCCAGCAGTGAATCGTTGGCGGGAGGAATGACTCGACACAATGAGCAGTTCTTC	TRBJ2-1	19	-	TRBD2	TRBV2
CASSLMTVQETQYF	TGTGCCAGCAGCCTCATGACGGTACAAGAGACCCAGTACTTC	TRBJ2-5	14	-	-	TRBV7-8
CASSPLRENTGELFF	TGTGCCAGCAGTCCTTTGAGGGAGAACACCGGGGAGCTGTTTTTT	TRBJ2-2	15	-	-	TRBV28
CASSLDSSSYEQYF	TGTGCCAGCAGCTTAGATTCGTCTTCCTACGAGCAGTACTTC	TRBJ2-7	14	-	-	TRBV7-2
CASTAPGEGASTEAFF	TGTGCCAGCACCGCACCGGGGGAGGGGGCGAGCACTGAAGCTTTCTTT	TRBJ1-1	16	-	TRBD1	TRBV28
CASSSRTVSGNTIYF	TGTGCCAGCAGCTCCCGGACGGTCTCTGGAAACACCATATATTTT	TRBJ1-3	15	-	-	TRBV13
CASSKERRGGGREKLFF	TGTGCCAGCAGCAAAGAGAGGCGAGGTGGTGGTCGTGAAAAACTGTTTTTT	TRBJ1-4	17	few	-	TRBV21-1
CASSQDRAGSVNEQFF	TGCGCCAGCAGCCAAGATCGAGCGGGTAGTGTCAATGAGCAGTTCTTC	TRBJ2-1	16	-	-	TRBV4-3
CAISGLAGDNEQFF	TGTGCCATCAGTGGACTAGCGGGAGACAATGAGCAGTTCTTC	TRBJ2-1	14	-	TRBD2	TRBV10-3
CASSGQGGNSYEQYF	TGCGCCAGCAGTGGACAGGGTGGGAATTCCTACGAGCAGTACTTC	TRBJ2-7	15	-	TRBD1	TRBV10-1
CASSLGEVPTAADTQYF	TGTGCCAGCAGCTTAGGGGAAGTCCCGACGGCTGCAGATACGCAGTATTTT	TRBJ2-3	17	-	-	TRBV9
CASSSGQLYEQYF	TGTGCCAGCAGCTCGGGACAGCTTTACGAGCAGTACTTC	TRBJ2-7	13	few	TRBD1	TRBV7-2
CASSRTSGTNNEQFF	TGTGCCAGCAGTCGGACTAGCGGGACGAACAATGAGCAGTTCTTC	TRBJ2-1	15	-	TRBD2	TRBV2